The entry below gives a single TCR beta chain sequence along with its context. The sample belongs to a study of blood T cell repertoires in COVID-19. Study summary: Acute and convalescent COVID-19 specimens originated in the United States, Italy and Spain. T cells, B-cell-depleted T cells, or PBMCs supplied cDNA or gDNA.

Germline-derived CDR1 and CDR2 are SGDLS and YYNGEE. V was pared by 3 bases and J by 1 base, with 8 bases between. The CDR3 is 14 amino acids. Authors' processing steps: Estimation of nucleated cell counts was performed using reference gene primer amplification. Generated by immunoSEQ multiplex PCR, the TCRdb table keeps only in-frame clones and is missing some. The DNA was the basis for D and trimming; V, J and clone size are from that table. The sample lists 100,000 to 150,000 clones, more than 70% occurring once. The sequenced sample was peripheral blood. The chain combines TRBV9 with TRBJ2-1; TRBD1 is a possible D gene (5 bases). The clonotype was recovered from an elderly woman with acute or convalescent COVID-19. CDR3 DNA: TGTGCCAGCAGCGACGGACAATCCTACAATGAGCAGTTCTTC. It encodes CASSDGQSYNEQFF.